This T cell receptor (beta chain) was recovered during a study of T-cell reconstitution after alpha-beta-depleted transplantation in children. Study-wide results and caveats: After transplant, high TCRbeta diversity at day 60 in some patients arose from surviving recipient T cells and thymic progenitors.

The ends were cut back, 6 bases at V and 2 bases at J, with 10 bases in the middle. Germline V lookup: CDR1 ENHRY, CDR2 SYGVKD. The CDR3 totals 13 residues. Preparation of the TCRbeta library used unique molecular identifiers. TCRdb ran MiXCR on the PCR reads and lists one entry per CDR3 protein. The table has about 980,000 distinct CDR3 sequences, 25% to 35% seen once. Concerning this clonotype itself: Its target is not known.

The material sequenced was PBMCs, mostly from graft donor cells, taken 360 days after TCRalphabeta/CD19-depleted stem cell transplant. This clonotype was obtained from a boy under two years old who had a stem cell transplant for SCID, so the T cells may come from the graft donor. The chain joins TRBV10-3 to TRBJ2-5; D possibly corresponds to TRBD1 (5 bases). CDR3 DNA: TGTGCCATCAGATGGACAATTCAAGAGACCCAGTACTTC. Translation gives CAIRWTIQETQYF.